A single sample gave rise to the 17 T cell receptor beta chains below, sequenced in a study of tumor-infiltrating lymphocytes in oesophageal squamous cell carcinoma. TCRdb re-derived calls from the PCR reads in MiXCR, one entry per CDR3 protein. In the table there are approximately 17,000 distinct CDR3 sequences, 35% to 55% of which are singletons. Sequenced input: blood. The receptor source for this set is a female donor with esophageal squamous cell carcinoma.

V gene TRBV10-1 combines with J gene TRBJ2-5; no clear D gene. This CDR3 has 13 residues. Germline V gives CDR1 WNHNN, CDR2 SYGVQD (reference sequence). Trimming took off 1 base at V and 1 base at J, with 4 bases between the two ends. The chain's CDR3 is CASSEFIQETQYF. The CDR3 region has the DNA TGCGCCAGCAGTGAGTTTATCCAAGAGACCCAGTACTTC.

This clonotype was counted a few times. This chain links TRBV7-3 with TRBJ2-1; 8 bases match TRBD2. Germline-derived CDR1 and CDR2 are SGHTA and FQGTGA. The CDR3 covers 15 residues. V shed 2 bases, J shed 2 bases, and the junction held 2 bases outside the gene matches. The CDR3 is CASSLAGGAYNEQFF. DNA of the CDR3: TGTGCCAGCAGCTTAGCGGGAGGAGCCTACAATGAGCAGTTCTTC.

This clonotype was seen many times. The chain employs TRBV18 and TRBJ2-5; D call uncertain. The end of the DNA fits TRBJ2-7 better, so the J call may be wrong. Germline CDR1 is KGHSH and CDR2 is LQKENI. This CDR3 has 16 amino acids. The CDR3 nucleotides are TGTGCCAGCTCACCGGGGTTGGGTCTAAAGGGCTACGAGCAGTACTTC. Protein: CASSPGLGLKGYEQYF.

V and J are TRBV4-1 and TRBJ2-1; no reliable D call. The tail of the sequence fits TRBJ2-7 better, so the J call may be wrong. This CDR3 is built from 14 residues. Germline assignment: CDR1 MGHRA and CDR2 YSYEKL. The CDR3 spells CASSQWAQSNEQYF. CDR3 DNA sequence: TGCGCCAGCAGCCAATGGGCACAGTCCAATGAGCAGTACTTC.

Comment on this clonotype: It is likely a read error, because the conserved phenylalanine at the end of the CDR3 is missing. No DNA is shown, since the ends of the CDR3 on it are uncertain; the CDR3 is the one TCRdb lists. V and J are TRBV7-2 and TRBJ2-6; the table gives TRBD2 as D, unverified against the DNA. The CDR3 region is 17 residues in length, termini included. CDR1 and CDR2 (germline): SGHTA, FQGNSA. The CDR3 reads CASSVTSGVNNEQFFGA.

The gene calls are TRBV20-1 and TRBJ2-1; 8 positions match TRBD2. From germline, CDR1 is DFQATT and CDR2 SNEGSKA (reference sequence). V trimming: 3 bases; J trimming: 4 bases; junction bases outside the gene matches: 5. This CDR3 has 14 amino acids. The CDR3 reads CSASQAGVYNEQFF. CDR3 bases: TGCAGTGCTAGTCAAGCGGGGGTGTACAATGAGCAGTTCTTC.

This clonotype was counted at least ten times. V gene TRBV12-3 or TRBV12-4 combines with J gene TRBJ2-5; 10 nucleotides align to TRBD1. This CDR3 comprises 15 residues. The V gene end was trimmed by 5 bases and the J gene end by 11 bases; junction bases not matched to a gene: 14. This chain's CDR3 is CASSGQGQGINEQYF. In DNA, the CDR3 is TGTGCCAGCAGTGGTCAGGGACAGGGGATCAATGAGCAGTACTTC.

The V call is TRBV24-1, the J call TRBJ2-7; 7 nucleotides agree with TRBD2. The tail of the sequence fits TRBJ2-1 better, so the J call may be wrong. The CDR3 has 19 amino acids. CDR1 is KGHDR, CDR2 SFDVKD, per germline. The CDR3 bases are TGTGCCACCAGTGATTTGCAATCTGGTGGCGGGAGAAACTACAATGAGCAGTTCTTC. This translates into CATSDLQSGGGRNYNEQFF.

This clonotype was picked up many times. The chain combines TRBV19 with TRBJ1-1; 7 bases map to TRBD1. Trimming removed 6 bases from V and 4 bases from J; junction bases left unmatched: 8. Germline-derived CDR1 and CDR2 are LNHDA and SQIVND (reference sequence). The CDR3 contains 14 residues. CDR3 DNA sequence: TGTGCCAGTAGCTCAGGGGGGGGTGGCACTGAAGCTTTCTTT. Amino acids: CASSSGGGGTEAFF. The full variable domain, its missing parts supplied by reference TRBV19 and TRBJ1-1, is DGGITQSPKYLFRKEGQNVTLSCEQNLNHDAMYWYRQDPGQGLRLIYYSQIVNDFQKGDIAEGYSVSREKKESFPLTVTSAQKNPTAFYLCASSSGGGGTEAFFGQGTRLTVV.

In its sample, this clonotype was seen many times. The V gene is TRBV25-1, the J gene TRBJ2-3; D is perhaps TRBD1 (6 bases). The CDR3 sequence is 13 residues long. CDR1 is MGHDK and CDR2 is SYGVNS in the germline V gene. V lost 7 bases and J lost 3, with 11 bases in between. CDR3 in DNA: TGTGCCAGCAAAGAGAGGGGGACAGATACGCAGTATTTT. Translating gives CASKERGTDTQYF.

This clonotype is judged medium-sized (0.01 to 0.1%). The chain employs TRBV12-3 or TRBV12-4 and TRBJ2-1; 8 bases match TRBD2. The V and J ends lost 2 bases and 5 bases, in that order; junction bases with no gene match: 5. The CDR3 has 15 residues. CDR3 sequence (DNA): TGTGCCAGCAGTTTACAAGGACTAGCCGACAATGAGCAGTTCTTC. The encoded protein is CASSLQGLADNEQFF.

This clonotype was observed once. The V call is TRBV12-3 or TRBV12-4, the J call TRBJ2-4; D unresolved. The J call may be wrong; the DNA end is better matched by TRBJ2-1. The CDR3 spans 13 residues. The CDR3 sequence: CASSSMGGNEQFF. The CDR3 coding sequence is TGTGCCAGCAGTTCTATGGGCGGCAATGAGCAGTTCTTC.

The chain employs TRBV6-5 and TRBJ2-1; D possibly corresponds to TRBD1 (5 bases). V lost 7 bases, J lost 4 bases, and 17 bases lay in between. The length of the CDR3 is 15 residues. Per the germline V gene, CDR1 is MNHEY and CDR2 is SVGAGI. The CDR3 DNA reads TGTGCCAGCACTAATGAAGGACACAGGTACAATGAGCAGTTCTTC. As protein: CASTNEGHRYNEQFF.

This rearrangement joins TRBV7-9 to TRBJ2-1; the D is unclear. The better agreement between TRBJ2-7 and the DNA end casts doubt on the J call. The germline CDR1 and CDR2 sequences are SEHNR and FQNEAQ (reference sequence). This CDR3 comprises 14 residues. As DNA, the CDR3 is TGTGCCAGCAGCCTAGACCTAGAGTTAGACGAGCAGTACTTC. Amino acid sequence: CASSLDLELDEQYF.

This clonotype was recorded a few times. V is TRBV7-4 and J is TRBJ2-4, with D tentatively TRBD1 (6 bases). The end of the DNA is better explained by TRBJ2-7, so the J call may be wrong. CDR3 length: 19 amino acids. Germline V gene data show CDR1 as SGHVT and CDR2 as SQSDAQ. CDR3 sequence: CASSSIRTLTGGRAYEQYF. For the CDR3, the DNA is TGTGCCAGCAGCTCGATCCGTACCCTGACAGGTGGTAGGGCCTACGAGCAGTACTTC.

This sequence joins TRBV7-2 and TRBJ2-1; 9 bases are shared with TRBD2. Germline assignment: CDR1 SGHTA and CDR2 FQGNSA. After removal of 5 bases from V and 9 bases from J, the junction contained 11 bases not matched to a gene. This CDR3 is built from 15 residues. The CDR3 loop reads CASSPAPSGMGEQFF. The CDR3 DNA sequence: TGTGCCAGCAGCCCAGCCCCTAGCGGGATGGGTGAGCAGTTCTTC.

As for this clonotype: A much larger clone differs from this one at a single base, so this may be a read error. The rearrangement links TRBV28 to TRBJ2-5, with 11 bases fitting TRBD2. The CDR3 runs to 18 residues. After removal of 3 bases from V and 11 bases from J, the junction contained 20 bases not matched to a gene. CDR1 is MDHEN and CDR2 is SYDVKM in the germline V gene. CDR3 nucleotide sequence: TGTGCCAGCAGTTTCCCCGGGACTAGCGGATACTCCTACAATGAGCAGTACTTC. Translation: CASSFPGTSGYSYNEQYF.